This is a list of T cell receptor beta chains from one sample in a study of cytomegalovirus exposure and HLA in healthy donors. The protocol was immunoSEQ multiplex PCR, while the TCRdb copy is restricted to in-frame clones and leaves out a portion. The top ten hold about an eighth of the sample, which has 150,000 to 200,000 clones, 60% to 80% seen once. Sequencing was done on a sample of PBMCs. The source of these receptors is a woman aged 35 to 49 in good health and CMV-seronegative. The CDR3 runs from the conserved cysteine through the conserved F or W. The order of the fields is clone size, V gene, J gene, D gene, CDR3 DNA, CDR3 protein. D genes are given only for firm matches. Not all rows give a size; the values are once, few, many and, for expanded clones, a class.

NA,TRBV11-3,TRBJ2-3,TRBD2,TGTGCCAGCAGTCGAGTCGCGGGGGGGTGGACAGATACGCAGTATTTT,CASSRVAGGWTDTQYF
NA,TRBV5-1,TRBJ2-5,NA,TGCGCCAGCAGCTTGGCGCCCGGTCTAGGCGAGGGGGAGCAGTACTTC,CASSLAPGLGEGEQYF
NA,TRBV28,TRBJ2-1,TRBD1,TGTGCCAGCAGTTTTTCCCTCTTACAGGGGGCCGACAATGAGCAGTTCTTC,CASSFSLLQGADNEQFF
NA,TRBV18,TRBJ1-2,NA,TGTGCCAGCTCACCATTGCCAGGGGACTATGGCTACACCTTC,CASSPLPGDYGYTF
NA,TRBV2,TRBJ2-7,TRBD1,TGTGCCGGGAAGGGACAGGGGACCTACGAGCAGTACTTC,CAGKGQGTYEQYF
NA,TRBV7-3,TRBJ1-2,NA,TGTGCCAGCAGCCCGACAGTTAACTATGGCTACACCTTC,CASSPTVNYGYTF
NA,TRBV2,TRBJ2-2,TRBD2,TGTGCCAGCAGTGAAACTAGCGGGAAGAGAAACACCGGGGAGCTGTTTTTT,CASSETSGKRNTGELFF
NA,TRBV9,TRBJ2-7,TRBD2,TGTGCCAGCAGCGTAGGTCTAGCGGGAGACGAGCAGTACTTC,CASSVGLAGDEQYF
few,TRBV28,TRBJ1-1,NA,TGTGCCAGCAGTTTACGAGTGGCAGGGGATGAAGCTTTCTTT,CASSLRVAGDEAFF
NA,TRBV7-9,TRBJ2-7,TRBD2,TGTGCCAGCAGCTTACGGACTAGCGGGGGAGCCTACGAGCAGTACTTC,CASSLRTSGGAYEQYF
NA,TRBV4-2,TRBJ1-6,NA,TGTGCCAGCAGCCAAGATTTTTACCAGGCCATCGGAAAATCACCCCTCCACTTT,CASSQDFYQAIGKSPLHF
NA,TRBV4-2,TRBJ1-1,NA,TGTGCCAGCAGCCAAGTAGCAGGGTCGAACACTGAAGCTTTCTTT,CASSQVAGSNTEAFF
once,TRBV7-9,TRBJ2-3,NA,TGTGCCAGCAGCTTAGGTTACGGTCGGGATAGTTCGCAGTATTTT,CASSLGYGRDSSQYF
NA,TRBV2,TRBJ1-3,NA,TGTGCCAGCAGAACTGGGCGGGGGCCATTGAACTCTGGAAACACCATATATTTT,CASRTGRGPLNSGNTIYF
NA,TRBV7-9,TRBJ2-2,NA,TGTGCCAGCAGCTTAAGATCGGCGGACACCGGGGAGCTGTTTTTT,CASSLRSADTGELFF
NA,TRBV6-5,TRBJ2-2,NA,TGTGCCAGCAGTTACGGCGGGGAGAACACCGGGGAGCTGTTTTTT,CASSYGGENTGELFF
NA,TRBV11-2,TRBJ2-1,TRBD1,TGTGCCAGCAGCTTAGATCCAGACAGGGGGTACGTCAATGAGCAGTTCTTC,CASSLDPDRGYVNEQFF
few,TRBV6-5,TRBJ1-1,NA,TGTGCCAGCAGTTACCTCAGGGTCACTGAAGCTTTCTTT,CASSYLRVTEAFF
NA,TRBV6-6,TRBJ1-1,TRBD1,TGTGCCAGCAACCCCGGGACAGCAAACACTGAAGCTTTCTTT,CASNPGTANTEAFF
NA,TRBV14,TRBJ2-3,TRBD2,TGTGCCAGCAGCTCGCGGACTAGCGGGTATACGCAGTATTTT,CASSSRTSGYTQYF
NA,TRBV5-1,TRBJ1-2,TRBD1,TGCGCCAGCAGCCCCACCCAAGGACAGGCGGCTAGGGGCTACACCTTC,CASSPTQGQAARGYTF
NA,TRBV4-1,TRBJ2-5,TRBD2,TGCGCCAGCAGCACCTTAGCGGGAGTCACCCAAGAGACCCAGTACTTC,CASSTLAGVTQETQYF
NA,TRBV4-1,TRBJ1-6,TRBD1,TGCGCCAGCAGCCAAGTGGGGACAGGCGGATCACCCCTCCACTTT,CASSQVGTGGSPLHF
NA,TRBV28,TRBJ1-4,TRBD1,TGTGCCAGCAGTCCCCCAGGGGGGAATGAAAAACTGTTTTTT,CASSPPGGNEKLFF
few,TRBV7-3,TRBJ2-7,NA,TGTGCCAGCAGCGCAAACGGGGATCGCGAGCAGTACTTC,CASSANGDREQYF
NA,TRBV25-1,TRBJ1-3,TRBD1,TGTGCCAGCAGTACAACAGGGGAGCGTGGAAACACCATATATTTT,CASSTTGERGNTIYF
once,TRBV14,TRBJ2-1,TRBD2,TGTGCCAGCAGCCAAGAAGGGAGCGGGGGGGCCGTTGAGCAGTTCTTC,CASSQEGSGGAVEQFF
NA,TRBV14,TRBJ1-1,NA,TGTGCCAGCAGCCATCAGGGAGGCACTGAAGCTTTCTTT,CASSHQGGTEAFF
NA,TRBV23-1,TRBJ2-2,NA,TGCGCCGGCAGTCAATCGCCAGGGCCCGGGGAGCTGTTTTTT,CAGSQSPGPGELFF
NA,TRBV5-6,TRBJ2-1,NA,TGTGCCAGCAGCTTGGGATTTGAGAGCTCCTACAATGAGCAGTTCTTC,CASSLGFESSYNEQFF
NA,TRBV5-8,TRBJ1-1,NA,TGTGCCAGCAGCGGGGGACATTCGAACACTGAAGCTTTCTTT,CASSGGHSNTEAFF
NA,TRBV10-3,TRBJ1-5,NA,TGTGCCATCAGGGGACACGGGGATCAGCCCCAGCATTTT,CAIRGHGDQPQHF
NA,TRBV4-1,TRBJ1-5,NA,TGCGCCAGCAGCCAAGATGCAGGTGGTAATCAGCCCCAGCATTTT,CASSQDAGGNQPQHF
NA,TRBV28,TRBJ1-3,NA,TGTGCCAGCAGGACAGGCGCCTACTCTGGAAACACCATATATTTT,CASRTGAYSGNTIYF
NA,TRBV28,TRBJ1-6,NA,TGTGCCAGCAGTTTGGGGAGCTCCTATAATTCACCCCTCCACTTT,CASSLGSSYNSPLHF
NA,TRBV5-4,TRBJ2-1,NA,TGTGCCAGCAGCCGCGATTACGGAGGGGGGGAAAATGAGCAGTTCTTC,CASSRDYGGGENEQFF